Sequencing of this T cell receptor (beta chain) was carried out in a study of radiotherapy plus CTLA-4 blockade in lung cancer. Study observations and caveats: Among reported predictors of response, early blood T cell clone dynamics with interferon-beta performed best.

The protocol was immunoSEQ multiplex PCR, while the TCRdb copy is restricted to in-frame clones and leaves out a portion. The sample holds more than 75,000 clones; under 85% are singletons and the top ten take around 2.8%. Regarding this clone: Antigen unknown.

Trimming at V came to 2 bases and at J to 0 bases, leaving 4 bases not matched to a gene. Germline CDR1 is LNHDA and CDR2 is SQIVND (reference sequence). The length of the CDR3 is 15 residues. This receptor was identified in a human donor with non-small cell lung cancer who had a partial response to radiotherapy plus ipilimumab. Some clones in this sample may be carry-over from other donors' samples. The V gene is TRBV19, the J gene TRBJ2-7; TRBD1 matches 7 bases. This specimen was peripheral blood, taken from a patient treated with radiotherapy plus ipilimumab. CDR3 protein: CASSIQGTDSYEQYF. CDR3 sequence (DNA): TGTGCCAGTAGTATACAGGGGACAGACTCCTACGAGCAGTACTTC. Full variable domain (rest looked up from reference TRBV19 and TRBJ2-7): DGGITQSPKYLFRKEGQNVTLSCEQNLNHDAMYWYRQDPGQGLRLIYYSQIVNDFQKGDIAEGYSVSREKKESFPLTVTSAQKNPTAFYLCASSIQGTDSYEQYFGPGTRLTVT.